The T cell receptor beta chain under discussion was sequenced for a study of cytomegalovirus exposure and HLA in healthy donors. From germline, CDR1 is MNHEY and CDR2 SMNVEV (reference sequence). With 6 bases removed from V and 7 bases from J, the gap between germline ends came to 15 bases. This CDR3 is built from 14 residues. Repertoires were generated with immunoSEQ multiplex PCR, while TCRdb's copy carries only in-frame clones and drops some. The sample includes roughly 190,000 clones, 86% of them seen just once. This clone appeared once. The sequence was obtained from a woman under 30 in good health and CMV-seronegative. Sequences were obtained from PBMCs. This chain links TRBV27 with TRBJ1-4; D is ambiguous. This chain's CDR3 is CASSYSSRGEKLFF. The CDR3 nucleotides are TGTGCCAGCAGCTACTCTAGCAGAGGTGAAAAACTGTTTTTT. Together with reference TRBV27 and TRBJ1-4, the CDR3 gives the full variable domain: EAQVTQNPRYLITVTGKKLTVTCSQNMNHEYMSWYRQDPGLGLRQIYYSMNVEVTDKGDVPEGYKVSRKEKRNFPLILESPSPNQTSLYFCASSYSSRGEKLFFGSGTQLSVL.